This T cell receptor beta chain appears in the sequencing data of a study of blood T cell repertoires in COVID-19. The CDR3 loop spans 15 amino acids. Germline V lookup: CDR1 SGHTS, CDR2 YDEGEE. V was pared by 4 bases and J by 0 bases, with 13 bases between. Authors' methods: Amplification of reference gene primers provided the estimated nucleated cell counts. Here immunoSEQ multiplex PCR was the method, and the copy in TCRdb shows in-frame clones only, minus some. V, J and clone size derive from that table, while D and trimming were established from the DNA sequence. The sample has roughly 240,000 clones; roughly 84% are singletons.

This receptor was obtained from a man aged 40-55 years who had recovered from COVID-19. V usage is TRBV5-8 and J usage is TRBJ1-1; perhaps TRBD1 as D (6 bases). Material: peripheral blood. CDR3: CASSRRGGVNTEAFF. The DNA of the CDR3 is TGTGCCAGCAGCCGCCGAGGGGGGGTGAACACTGAAGCTTTCTTT.